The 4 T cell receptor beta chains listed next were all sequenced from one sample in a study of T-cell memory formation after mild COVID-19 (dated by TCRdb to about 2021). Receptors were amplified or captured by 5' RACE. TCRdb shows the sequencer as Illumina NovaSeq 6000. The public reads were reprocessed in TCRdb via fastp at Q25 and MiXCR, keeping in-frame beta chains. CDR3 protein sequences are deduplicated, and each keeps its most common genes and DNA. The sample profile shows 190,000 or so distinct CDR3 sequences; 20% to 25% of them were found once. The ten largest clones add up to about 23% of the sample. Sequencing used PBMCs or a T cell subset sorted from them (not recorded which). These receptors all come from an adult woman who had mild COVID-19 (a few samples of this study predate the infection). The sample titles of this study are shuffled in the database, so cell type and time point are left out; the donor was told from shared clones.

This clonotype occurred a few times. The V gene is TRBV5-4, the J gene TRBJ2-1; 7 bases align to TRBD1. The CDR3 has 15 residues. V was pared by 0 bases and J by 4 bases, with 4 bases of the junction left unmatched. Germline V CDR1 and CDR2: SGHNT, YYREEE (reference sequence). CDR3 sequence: CASSLGQGQYNEQFF. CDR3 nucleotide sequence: TGTGCCAGCAGCTTGGGACAGGGTCAATACAATGAGCAGTTCTTC. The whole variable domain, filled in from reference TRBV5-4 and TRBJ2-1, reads ETGVTQSPTHLIKTRGQQVTLRCSSQSGHNTVSWYQQALGQGPQFIFQYYREEENGRGNFPPRFSGLQFPNYSSELNVNALELDDSALYLCASSLGQGQYNEQFFGPGTRLTVL.

The CDR3 protein is CASSFRTALRDTEAFF. DNA of the CDR3: TGTGCCAGCAGTTTCCGGACTGCGTTGAGGGACACTGAAGCTTTCTTT. The V gene is TRBV12-3 or TRBV12-4, the J gene TRBJ1-1; D not certain. This CDR3 contains 16 residues. Trimming removed 3 bases from V and 3 bases from J, with 17 bases in between.

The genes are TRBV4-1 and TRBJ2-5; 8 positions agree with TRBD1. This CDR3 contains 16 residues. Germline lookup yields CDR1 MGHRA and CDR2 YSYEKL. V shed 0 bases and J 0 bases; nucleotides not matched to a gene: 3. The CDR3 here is CASSQDTGGYQETQYF. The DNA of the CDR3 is TGCGCCAGCAGCCAAGATACAGGGGGGTACCAAGAGACCCAGTACTTC.

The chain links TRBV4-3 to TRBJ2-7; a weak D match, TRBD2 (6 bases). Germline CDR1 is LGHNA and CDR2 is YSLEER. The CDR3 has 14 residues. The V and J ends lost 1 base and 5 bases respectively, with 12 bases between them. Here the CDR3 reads CASSQGRGIHEQYF. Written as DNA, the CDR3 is TGCGCCAGCAGCCAAGGACGCGGGATCCACGAGCAGTACTTC.